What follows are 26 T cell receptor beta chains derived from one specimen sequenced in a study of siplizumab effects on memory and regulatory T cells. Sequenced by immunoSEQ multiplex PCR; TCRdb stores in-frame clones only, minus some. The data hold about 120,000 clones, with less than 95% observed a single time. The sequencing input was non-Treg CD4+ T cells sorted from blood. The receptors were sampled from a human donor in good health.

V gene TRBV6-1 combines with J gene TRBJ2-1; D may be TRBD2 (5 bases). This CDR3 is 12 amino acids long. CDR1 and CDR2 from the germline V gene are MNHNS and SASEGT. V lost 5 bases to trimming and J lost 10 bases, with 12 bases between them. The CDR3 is CASSPSRAEQFF. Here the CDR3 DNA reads TGTGCCAGCAGTCCGTCGAGGGCGGAGCAGTTCTTC.

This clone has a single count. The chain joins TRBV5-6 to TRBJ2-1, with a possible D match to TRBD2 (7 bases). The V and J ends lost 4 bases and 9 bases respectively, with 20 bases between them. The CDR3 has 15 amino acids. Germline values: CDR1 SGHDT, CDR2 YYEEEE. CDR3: CASSPPFGGASEQFF. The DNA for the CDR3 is TGTGCCAGCAGCCCGCCCTTTGGGGGGGCCTCTGAGCAGTTCTTC.

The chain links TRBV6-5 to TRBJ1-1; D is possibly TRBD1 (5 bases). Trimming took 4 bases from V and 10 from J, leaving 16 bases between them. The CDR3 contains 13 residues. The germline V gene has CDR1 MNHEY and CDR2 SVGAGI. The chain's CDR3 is CASSFSGGSVAFF. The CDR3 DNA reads TGTGCCAGCAGTTTCTCCGGGGGGTCAGTAGCTTTCTTT.

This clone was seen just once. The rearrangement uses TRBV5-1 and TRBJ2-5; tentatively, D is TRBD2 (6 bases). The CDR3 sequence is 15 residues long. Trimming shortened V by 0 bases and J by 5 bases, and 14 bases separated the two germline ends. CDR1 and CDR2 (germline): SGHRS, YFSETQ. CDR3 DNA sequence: TGCGCCAGCAGCTTGGCCGCGGGGATGAGGGAGACCCAGTACTTC. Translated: CASSLAAGMRETQYF.

The CDR3 bases are TGTGCCAGCAGCAAAGGCTTACGTAGGGGCAGGGGGTTTTGGAACACTGAAGCTTTCTTT. It is translated as CASSKGLRRGRGFWNTEAFF. The chain has TRBV21-1 and TRBJ1-1; TRBD1 is taken as the D call from the table, unchecked against the DNA. TRBV21-1 is flagged as a pseudogene. The CDR3 spans 20 residues.

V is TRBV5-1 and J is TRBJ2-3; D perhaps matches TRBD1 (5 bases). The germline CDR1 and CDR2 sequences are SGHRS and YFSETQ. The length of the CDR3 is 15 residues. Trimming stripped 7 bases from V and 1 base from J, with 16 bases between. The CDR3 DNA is TGCGCCAGCCTGTCAGGGATTTCCGGCACAGATACGCAGTATTTT. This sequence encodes CASLSGISGTDTQYF.

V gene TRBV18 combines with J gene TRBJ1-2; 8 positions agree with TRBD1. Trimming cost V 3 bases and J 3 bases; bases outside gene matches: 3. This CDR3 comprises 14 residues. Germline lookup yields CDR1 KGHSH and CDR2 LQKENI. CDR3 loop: CASSPTTGDYGYTF. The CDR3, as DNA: TGTGCCAGCTCACCGACGACAGGGGACTATGGCTACACCTTC.

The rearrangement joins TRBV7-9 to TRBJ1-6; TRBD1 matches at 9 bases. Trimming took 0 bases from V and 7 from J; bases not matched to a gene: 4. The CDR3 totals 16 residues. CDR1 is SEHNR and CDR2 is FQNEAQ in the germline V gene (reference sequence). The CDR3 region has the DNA TGTGCCAGCAGCTTAGCCGGACAGGGGACCAATTCACCCCTCCACTTT. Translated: CASSLAGQGTNSPLHF.

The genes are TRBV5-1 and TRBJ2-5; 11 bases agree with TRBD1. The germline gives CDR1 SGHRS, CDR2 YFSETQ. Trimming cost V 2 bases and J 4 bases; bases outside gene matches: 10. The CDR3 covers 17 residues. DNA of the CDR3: TGCGCCAGCAGCTTAGGCCAGGGACAGGGGGTAGGAGAGACCCAGTACTTC. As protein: CASSLGQGQGVGETQYF.

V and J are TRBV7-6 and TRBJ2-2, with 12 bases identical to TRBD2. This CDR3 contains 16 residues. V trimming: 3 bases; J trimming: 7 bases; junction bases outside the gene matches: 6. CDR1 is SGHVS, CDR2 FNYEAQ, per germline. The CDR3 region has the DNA TGTGCCAGCAGCTTGGTGACTAGCGGGGGCCACGGGGAGCTGTTTTTT. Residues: CASSLVTSGGHGELFF.

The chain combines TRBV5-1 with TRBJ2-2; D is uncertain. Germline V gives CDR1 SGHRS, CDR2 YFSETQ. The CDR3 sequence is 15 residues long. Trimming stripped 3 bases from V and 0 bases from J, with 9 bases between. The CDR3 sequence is CASSSASSNTGELFF. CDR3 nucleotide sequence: TGCGCCAGCAGCTCGGCCAGCTCGAACACCGGGGAGCTGTTTTTT.

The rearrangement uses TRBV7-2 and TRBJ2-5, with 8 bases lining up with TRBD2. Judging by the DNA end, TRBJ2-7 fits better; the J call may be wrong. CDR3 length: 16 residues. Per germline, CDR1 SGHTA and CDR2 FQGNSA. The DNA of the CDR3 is TGTGCCAGCAGCTTAGTGGCGGGAGGTATCTCCCTCGAGCAGTACTTC. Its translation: CASSLVAGGISLEQYF.

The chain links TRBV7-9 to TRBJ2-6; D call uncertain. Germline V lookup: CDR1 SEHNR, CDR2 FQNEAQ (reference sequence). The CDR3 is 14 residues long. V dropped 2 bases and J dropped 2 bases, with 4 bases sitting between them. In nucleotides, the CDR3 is TGTGCCAGCAGCTTACGCACTGGGGCCAACGTCCTGACTTTC. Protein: CASSLRTGANVLTF.

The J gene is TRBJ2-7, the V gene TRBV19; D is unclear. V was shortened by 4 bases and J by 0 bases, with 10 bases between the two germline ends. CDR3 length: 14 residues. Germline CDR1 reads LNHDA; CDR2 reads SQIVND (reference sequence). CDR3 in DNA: TGTGCCAGTAGTACCTCCGACTCCTCCTACGAGCAGTACTTC. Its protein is CASSTSDSSYEQYF.

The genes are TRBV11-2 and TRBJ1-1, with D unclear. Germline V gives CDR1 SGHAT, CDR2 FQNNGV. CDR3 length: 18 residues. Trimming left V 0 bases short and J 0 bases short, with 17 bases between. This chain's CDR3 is CASSLDPYGPDLNTEAFF. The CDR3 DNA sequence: TGTGCCAGCAGCTTAGATCCCTATGGACCAGATTTGAACACTGAAGCTTTCTTT.

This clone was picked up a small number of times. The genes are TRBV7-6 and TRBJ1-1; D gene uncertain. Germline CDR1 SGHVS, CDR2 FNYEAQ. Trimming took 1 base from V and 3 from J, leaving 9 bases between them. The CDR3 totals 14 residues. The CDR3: CASSLEGADTEAFF. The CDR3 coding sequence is TGTGCCAGCAGCTTAGAGGGTGCGGACACTGAAGCTTTCTTT.

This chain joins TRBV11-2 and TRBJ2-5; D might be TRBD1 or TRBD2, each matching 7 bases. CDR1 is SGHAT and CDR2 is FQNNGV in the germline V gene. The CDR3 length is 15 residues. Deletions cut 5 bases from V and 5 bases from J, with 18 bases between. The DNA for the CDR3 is TGTGCCAGCAGCAAGCAGGGGGAGGGAGCGGAGACCCAGTACTTC. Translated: CASSKQGEGAETQYF.

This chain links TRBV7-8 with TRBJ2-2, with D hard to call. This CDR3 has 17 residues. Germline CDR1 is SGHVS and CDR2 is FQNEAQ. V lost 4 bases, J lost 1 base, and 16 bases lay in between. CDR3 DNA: TGTGCCAGCAGCTACCTGTTCGATCCGGGGAACACCGGGGAGCTGTTTTTT. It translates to CASSYLFDPGNTGELFF.

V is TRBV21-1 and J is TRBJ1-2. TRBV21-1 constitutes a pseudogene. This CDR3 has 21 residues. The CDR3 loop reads CASSKKSSVVVGEKHNYGYTF. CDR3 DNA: TGTGCCAGCAGCAAAAAAAGTTCGGTGGTGGTAGGGGAGAAACATAACTATGGCTACACCTTC.

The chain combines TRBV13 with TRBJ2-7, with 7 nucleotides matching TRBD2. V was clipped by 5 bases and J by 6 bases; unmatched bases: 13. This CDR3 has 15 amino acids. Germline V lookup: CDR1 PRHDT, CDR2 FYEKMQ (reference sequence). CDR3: CASSPSGKGTFEQYF. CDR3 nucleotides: TGTGCCAGCAGCCCGAGCGGGAAGGGGACCTTCGAGCAGTACTTC.

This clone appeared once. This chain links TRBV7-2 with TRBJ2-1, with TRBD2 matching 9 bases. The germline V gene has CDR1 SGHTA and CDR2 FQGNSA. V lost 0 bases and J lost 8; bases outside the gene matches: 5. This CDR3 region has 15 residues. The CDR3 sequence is CASSLAAGGLDEQFF. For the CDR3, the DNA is TGTGCCAGCAGCTTAGCGGCGGGAGGGCTAGATGAGCAGTTCTTC.

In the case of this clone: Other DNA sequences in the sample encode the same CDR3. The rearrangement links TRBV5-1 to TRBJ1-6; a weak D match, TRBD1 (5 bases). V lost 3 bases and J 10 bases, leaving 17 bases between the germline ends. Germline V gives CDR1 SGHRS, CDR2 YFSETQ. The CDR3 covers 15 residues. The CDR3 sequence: CASSSGLGAESPLHF. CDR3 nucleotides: TGCGCCAGCAGCTCAGGGTTGGGCGCGGAGTCACCCCTCCACTTT.

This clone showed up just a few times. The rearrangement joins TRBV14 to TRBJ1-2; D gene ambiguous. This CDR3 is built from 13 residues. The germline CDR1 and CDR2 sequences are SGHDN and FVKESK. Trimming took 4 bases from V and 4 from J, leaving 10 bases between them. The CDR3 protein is CASSPDTSYGYTF. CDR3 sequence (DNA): TGTGCCAGCAGCCCCGACACCAGCTATGGCTACACCTTC. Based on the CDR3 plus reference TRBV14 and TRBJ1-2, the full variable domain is EAGVTQFPSHSVIEKGQTVTLRCDPISGHDNLYWYRRVMGKEIKFLLHFVKESKQDESGMPNNRFLAERTGGTYSTLKVQPAELEDSGVYFCASSPDTSYGYTFGSGTRLTVV.

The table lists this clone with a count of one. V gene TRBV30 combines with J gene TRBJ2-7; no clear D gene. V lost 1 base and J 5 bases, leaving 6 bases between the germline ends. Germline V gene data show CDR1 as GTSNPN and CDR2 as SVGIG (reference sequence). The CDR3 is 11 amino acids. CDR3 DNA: TGTGCCTGGAGTGCGAAAAACGAGCAGTACTTC. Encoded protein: CAWSAKNEQYF. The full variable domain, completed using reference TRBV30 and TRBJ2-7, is SQTIHQWPATLVQPVGSPLSLECTVEGTSNPNLYWYRQAAGRGLQLLFYSVGIGQISSEVPQNLSASRPQDRQFILSSKKLLLSDSGFYLCAWSAKNEQYFGPGTRLTVT.

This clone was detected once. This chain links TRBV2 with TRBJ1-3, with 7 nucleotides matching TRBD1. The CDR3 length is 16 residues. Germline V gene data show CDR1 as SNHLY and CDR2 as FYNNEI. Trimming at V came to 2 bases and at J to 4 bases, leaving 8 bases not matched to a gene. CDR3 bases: TGTGCCAGCAGTGAATCACGCCGGGACAGCGGAAACACCATATATTTT. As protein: CASSESRRDSGNTIYF.

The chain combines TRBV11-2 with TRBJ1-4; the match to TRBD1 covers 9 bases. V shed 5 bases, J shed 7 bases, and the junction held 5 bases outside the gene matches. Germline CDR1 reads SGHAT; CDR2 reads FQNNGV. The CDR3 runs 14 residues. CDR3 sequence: CASSRDRASEKLFF. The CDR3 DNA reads TGTGCCAGCAGCCGGGACAGGGCGTCTGAAAAACTGTTTTTT.